Described below is a single TCR beta chain sequence and its context. Its antigen is undetermined. Clones were read by immunoSEQ multiplex PCR, and TCRdb kept only the in-frame ones, dropping some. Here the sample spans approximately 70,000 clones, approximately 91% being singletons. This CDR3 comprises 16 residues. The germline V and J ends were trimmed by 0 bases and 6 bases, with 16 bases remaining between them. CDR1 and CDR2 from the germline V gene are SGHNT and YYREEE (reference sequence). This entry is derived from a study of PD-L1 blockade in urothelial cancer. Points from the study as a whole: Better progression-free and overall survival followed lower pretreatment blood clonality.

Sequenced material: PBMCs, taken around atezolizumab (anti-PD-L1) treatment. V gene TRBV5-4 combines with J gene TRBJ2-1; TRBD1 might be the D (5 bases). The receptor comes from a man in his fifties or sixties with urothelial cancer. The CDR3 is CASSLVVLAGINEQFF. The CDR3 bases are TGTGCCAGCAGCTTGGTTGTTCTGGCAGGGATCAATGAGCAGTTCTTC.